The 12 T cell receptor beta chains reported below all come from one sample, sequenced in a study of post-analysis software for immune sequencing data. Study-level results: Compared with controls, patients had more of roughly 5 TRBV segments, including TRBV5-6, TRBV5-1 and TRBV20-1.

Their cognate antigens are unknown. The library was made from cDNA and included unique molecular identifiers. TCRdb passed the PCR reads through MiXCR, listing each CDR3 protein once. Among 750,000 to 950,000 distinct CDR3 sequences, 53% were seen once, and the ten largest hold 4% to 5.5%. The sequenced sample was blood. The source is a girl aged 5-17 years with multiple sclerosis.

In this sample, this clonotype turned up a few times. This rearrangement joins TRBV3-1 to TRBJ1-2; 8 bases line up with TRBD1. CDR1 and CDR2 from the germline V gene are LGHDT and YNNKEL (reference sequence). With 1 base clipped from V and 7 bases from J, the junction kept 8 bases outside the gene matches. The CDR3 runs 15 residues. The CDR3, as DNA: TGTGCCAGCAGCCAAGCTCGGACAGGGTTCGGTGGCTACACCTTC. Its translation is CASSQARTGFGGYTF.

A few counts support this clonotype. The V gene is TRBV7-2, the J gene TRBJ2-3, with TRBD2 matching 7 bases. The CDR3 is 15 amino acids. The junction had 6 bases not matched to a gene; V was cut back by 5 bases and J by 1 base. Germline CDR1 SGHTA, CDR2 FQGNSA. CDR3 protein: CASSTSSGGTDTQYF. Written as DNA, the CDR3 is TGTGCCAGCAGCACCTCTAGCGGCGGCACAGATACGCAGTATTTT.

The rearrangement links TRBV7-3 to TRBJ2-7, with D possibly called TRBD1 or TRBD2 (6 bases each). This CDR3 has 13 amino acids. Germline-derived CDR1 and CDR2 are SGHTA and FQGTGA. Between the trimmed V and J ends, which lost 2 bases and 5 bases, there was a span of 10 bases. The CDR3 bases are TGTGCCAGCAGCTTAGGGGGGCACCACGAGCAGTACTTC. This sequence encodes CASSLGGHHEQYF.

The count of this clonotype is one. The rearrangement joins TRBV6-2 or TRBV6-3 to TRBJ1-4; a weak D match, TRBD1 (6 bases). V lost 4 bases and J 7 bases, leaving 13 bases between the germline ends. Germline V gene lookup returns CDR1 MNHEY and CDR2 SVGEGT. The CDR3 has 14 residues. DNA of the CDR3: TGTGCCAGCAGTTTGGGGGGCTCGCGTGAAAAACTGTTTTTT. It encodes CASSLGGSREKLFF.

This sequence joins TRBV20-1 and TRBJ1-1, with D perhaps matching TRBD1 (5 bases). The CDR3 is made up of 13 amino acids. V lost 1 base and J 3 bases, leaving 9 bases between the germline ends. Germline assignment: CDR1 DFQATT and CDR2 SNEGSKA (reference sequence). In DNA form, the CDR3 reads TGCAGTGCTAGAGCCCAGACAGACACTGAAGCTTTCTTT. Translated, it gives CSARAQTDTEAFF.

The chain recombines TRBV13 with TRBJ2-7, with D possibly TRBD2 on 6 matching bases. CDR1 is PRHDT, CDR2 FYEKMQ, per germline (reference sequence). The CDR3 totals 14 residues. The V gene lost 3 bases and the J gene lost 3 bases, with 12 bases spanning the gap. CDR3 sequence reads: CASSLGLKNYEQYF. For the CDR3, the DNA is TGTGCCAGCAGCTTGGGACTGAAAAACTACGAGCAGTACTTC.

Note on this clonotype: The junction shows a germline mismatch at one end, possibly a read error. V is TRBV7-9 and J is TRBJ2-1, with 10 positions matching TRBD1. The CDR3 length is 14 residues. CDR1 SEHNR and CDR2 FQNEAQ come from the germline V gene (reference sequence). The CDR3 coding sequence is TGTACCAGCAGCCCTTGGACAGGGGGAAATGAGCAGTTCTTC. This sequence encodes CTSSPWTGGNEQFF.

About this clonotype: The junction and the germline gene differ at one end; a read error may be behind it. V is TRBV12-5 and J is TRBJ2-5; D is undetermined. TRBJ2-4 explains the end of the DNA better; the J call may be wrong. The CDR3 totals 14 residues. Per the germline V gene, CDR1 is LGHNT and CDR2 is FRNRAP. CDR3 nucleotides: TGTGCCAGTGGTGCCAGACTAGCCAAAAACATTCAGTACTTC. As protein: CASGARLAKNIQYF.

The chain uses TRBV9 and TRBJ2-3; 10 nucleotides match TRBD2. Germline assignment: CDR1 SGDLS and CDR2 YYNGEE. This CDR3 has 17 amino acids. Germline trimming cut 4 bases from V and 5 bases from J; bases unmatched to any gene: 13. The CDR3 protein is CASSSRGERGGRDTQYF. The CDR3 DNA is TGTGCCAGCAGCTCCCGGGGGGAGCGGGGGGGGAGAGATACGCAGTATTTT.

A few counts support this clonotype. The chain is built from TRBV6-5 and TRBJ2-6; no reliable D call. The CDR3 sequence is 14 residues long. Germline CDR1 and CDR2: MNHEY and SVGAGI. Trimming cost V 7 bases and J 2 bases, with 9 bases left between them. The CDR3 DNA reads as TGTGCCAGCACCACCGTCGCTGGGGCCAACGTCCTGACTTTC. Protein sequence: CASTTVAGANVLTF.

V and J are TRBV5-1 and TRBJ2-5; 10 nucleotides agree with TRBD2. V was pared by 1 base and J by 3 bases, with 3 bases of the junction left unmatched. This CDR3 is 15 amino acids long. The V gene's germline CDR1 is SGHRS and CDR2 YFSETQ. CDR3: CASSLSGRAEETQYF. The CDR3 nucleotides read TGCGCCAGCAGCTTGAGCGGGAGGGCCGAAGAGACCCAGTACTTC.

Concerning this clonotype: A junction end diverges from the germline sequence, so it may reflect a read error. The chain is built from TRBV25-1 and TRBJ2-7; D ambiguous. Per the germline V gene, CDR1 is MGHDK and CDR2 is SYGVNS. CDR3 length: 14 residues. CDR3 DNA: TGTGCCAGCAGCGAATGGGCAGGATCCTACGAGCAGTACTTC. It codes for CASSEWAGSYEQYF.